The TCR beta chain described here comes from a study of blood T cells in healthy people across ages. There are a few counts of this clonotype. What it binds is unknown. The CDR3 loop spans 15 amino acids. Germline V gene sequence: CDR1 DFQATT, CDR2 SNEGSKA (reference sequence). Trimming took 4 bases from V and 2 from J; bases not matched to a gene: 9. The study's findings and limits: Since the PBMCs were unsorted, naive and antigen-experienced cells could not be conclusively compared.

Primed by a sample-barcoded 5' primer and a J-beta primer mix, a second PCR proceeded for about 6 to 11 cycles. TCRdb re-derived calls from the 5' RACE reads in MiXCR, one entry per CDR3 protein. Found here are some 860,000 distinct CDR3 sequences, more than 55% of them singletons; the top ten hold roughly 26%. The material sequenced was blood. This clonotype was obtained from a man in his forties in good health. The V call is TRBV20-1, the J call TRBJ2-5, with TRBD1 matching over 8 bases. CDR3 bases: TGCAGTGCTACTAGACAGGGGCGATATCAAGAGACCCAGTACTTC. Translating it yields CSATRQGRYQETQYF.